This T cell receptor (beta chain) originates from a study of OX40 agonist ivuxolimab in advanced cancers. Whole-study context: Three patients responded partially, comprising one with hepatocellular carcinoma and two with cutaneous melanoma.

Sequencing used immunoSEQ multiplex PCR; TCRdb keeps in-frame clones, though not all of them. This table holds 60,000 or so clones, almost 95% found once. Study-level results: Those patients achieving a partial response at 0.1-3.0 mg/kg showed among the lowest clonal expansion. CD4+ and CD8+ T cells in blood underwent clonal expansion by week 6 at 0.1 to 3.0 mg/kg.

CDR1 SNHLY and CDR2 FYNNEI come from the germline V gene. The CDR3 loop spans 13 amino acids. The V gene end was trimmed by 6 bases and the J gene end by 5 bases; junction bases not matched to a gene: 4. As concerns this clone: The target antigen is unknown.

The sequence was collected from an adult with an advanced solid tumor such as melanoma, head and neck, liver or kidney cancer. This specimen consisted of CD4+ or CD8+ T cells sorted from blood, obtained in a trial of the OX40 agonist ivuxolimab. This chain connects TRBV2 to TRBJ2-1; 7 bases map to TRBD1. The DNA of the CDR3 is TGTGCCAGCAGCCCGACAGGGAACAATGAGCAGTTCTTC. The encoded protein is CASSPTGNNEQFF.